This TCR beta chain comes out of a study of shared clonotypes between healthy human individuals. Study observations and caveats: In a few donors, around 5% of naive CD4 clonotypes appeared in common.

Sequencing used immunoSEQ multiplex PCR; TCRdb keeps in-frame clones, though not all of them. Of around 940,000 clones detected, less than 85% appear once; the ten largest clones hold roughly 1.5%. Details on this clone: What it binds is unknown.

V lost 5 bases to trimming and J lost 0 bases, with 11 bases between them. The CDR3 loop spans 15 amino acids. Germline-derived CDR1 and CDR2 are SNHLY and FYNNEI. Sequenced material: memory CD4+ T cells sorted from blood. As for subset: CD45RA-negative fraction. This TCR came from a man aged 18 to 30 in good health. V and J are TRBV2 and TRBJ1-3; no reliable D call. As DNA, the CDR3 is TGTGCCAGCAGTCCCACAGAGATCTCTGGAAACACCATATATTTT. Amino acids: CASSPTEISGNTIYF.